The entry below describes one T cell receptor (beta chain). TCR beta sequencing was performed on blood CD8+ and CD4+ T cells. These data belong to a study of CD8 T cells in Susac syndrome. Reverse transcription of roughly 0.5 to 1 ug RNA was performed with random hexamers. Via MiXCR, TCRdb re-called the immunoSEQ multiplex PCR reads, giving one row per CDR3 protein. The table has 100,000 to 150,000 distinct CDR3 sequences, over 85% seen once. This TCR was recovered from a human donor with multiple sclerosis. Sequenced: CD8+ T cells from PBMCs.

CDR3 DNA sequence: TGCGCCAGCAGCCCCATCCGGGGGGGGGCAGGGCCCCAGCATTTT. The encoded protein is CASSPIRGGAGPQHF. The chain couples TRBV4-1 to TRBJ1-5, with D possibly being TRBD1 (6 bases). CDR1 and CDR2 from the germline V gene are MGHRA and YSYEKL. CDR3 length: 15 amino acids. V lost 4 bases and J lost 9, with 19 bases in between.